Listed here are 12 T cell receptor beta chains from one sample, sequenced in a study of T cells in Graves' hyperthyroidism and ophthalmopathy. RNA transcripts gave rise to amplified TCR beta CDR3 regions. First-round RT-PCR of the TCR CDR3 relied on the HTBI primer set. TCRdb re-derived calls from the multiplex PCR reads in MiXCR, one entry per CDR3 protein. The sample includes about 250,000 distinct CDR3 sequences, approximately 24% of them seen just once. The sample comprised blood. The source of these receptors is a middle-aged woman with Graves' ophthalmopathy.

This chain connects TRBV25-1 to TRBJ2-7; TRBD2 agrees at 14 bases. Unmatched junction bases numbered 20, after V lost 5 bases and J lost 5 bases. Per the germline V gene, CDR1 is MGHDK and CDR2 is SYGVNS. This CDR3 has 20 residues. CDR3: CASSPPPGTSGRGGINEQYF. CDR3 coding DNA: TGTGCCAGCAGTCCCCCACCCGGGACTAGCGGGAGAGGCGGGATCAACGAGCAGTACTTC.

The genes are TRBV6-1 and TRBJ1-1; TRBD1 aligns across 10 bases. The ends lost 6 bases at V and 3 bases at J; junction bases unmatched: 10. The CDR3 extends over 16 amino acids. Germline assignment: CDR1 MNHNS and CDR2 SASEGT. The CDR3 sequence is CASRTSGQGRDTEAFF. CDR3 nucleotide sequence: TGTGCCAGCAGAACATCGGGACAGGGGCGGGACACTGAAGCTTTCTTT.

With respect to this clonotype: One base away lies a much larger clone, so this may be a sequencing read error. J is TRBJ2-7 and V is TRBV7-8; D is perhaps TRBD2 (5 bases). Per germline, CDR1 SGHVS and CDR2 FQNEAQ. This CDR3 has 16 amino acids. CDR3 DNA sequence: TGTGCCATCAGCTTAGGTGGCGGGCTCAGCTCCTACGAGCAGTACTTC. It specifies CAISLGGGLSSYEQYF.

The table lists this clonotype with many counts. The V gene is TRBV7-3, the J gene TRBJ2-7; TRBD1 might be the D (6 bases). The CDR3 totals 15 residues. Between the trimmed V and J ends, which lost 5 bases and 4 bases, there was a span of 18 bases. CDR1 and CDR2 (germline): SGHTA, FQGTGA. The DNA for the CDR3 is TGTGCCAGCAGCCCGACGACAGGCCGCCCTTACGAGCAGTACTTC. Translating it yields CASSPTTGRPYEQYF.

This clonotype has a count of ten or more. This chain joins TRBV20-1 and TRBJ1-3; a weak D match, TRBD1 (5 bases). The CDR3 extends over 15 amino acids. Deletions cut 1 base from V and 4 bases from J, with 14 bases between. CDR1 is DFQATT, CDR2 SNEGSKA, per germline (reference sequence). The CDR3 sequence: CSARGAQDPGNTIYF. CDR3 nucleotides: TGCAGTGCTAGAGGAGCACAGGATCCGGGAAACACCATATATTTT.

This clonotype was found many times. This chain uses TRBV20-1 with TRBJ1-5; the D is unclear. The germline CDR1 and CDR2 sequences are DFQATT and SNEGSKA (reference sequence). V was trimmed by 3 bases and J by 6 bases, leaving 12 bases between them. This CDR3 comprises 13 residues. The CDR3 spells CSARRNIGQPQHF. The CDR3 coding sequence is TGCAGTGCTAGGAGGAACATCGGTCAGCCCCAGCATTTT.

This clonotype was observed a few times. This may be a read error: a much more frequent sequence differs by one nucleotide. This chain links TRBV5-1 with TRBJ2-5; no firm D call. In germline, CDR1 is SGHRS, CDR2 YFSETQ. The CDR3 covers 15 residues. The V end lost 0 bases, the J end lost 5 bases, and 14 bases lay between the germline ends. The CDR3 reads CASSLEVLLVETQYF. CDR3 DNA sequence: TGCGCCAGCAGCTTGGAGGTGCTGCTCGTGGAGACCCAGTACTTC.

The chain has TRBV4-1 and TRBJ1-2; D is unclear. V was cut by 0 bases and J by 7 bases, with 15 bases left in between. Germline CDR1 is MGHRA and CDR2 is YSYEKL. The CDR3 is 15 residues long. CDR3 nucleotides: TGCGCCAGCAGCCAAGATGTAGTACGGGCTGGTGGCTACACCTTC. Amino acid sequence: CASSQDVVRAGGYTF.

This clonotype was picked up many times. The chain couples TRBV6-5 to TRBJ2-2, with D perhaps given as TRBD1 or TRBD2 (7 bases each). Germline V gene data show CDR1 as MNHEY and CDR2 as SVGAGI. This CDR3 spans 15 amino acids. V lost 4 bases to trimming and J lost 5 bases, with 14 bases between them. The CDR3: CASSSSGGGTGELFF. CDR3 bases: TGTGCCAGCAGTTCCTCAGGGGGGGGAACCGGGGAGCTGTTTTTT.

This clonotype was counted ten times or more. This sequence joins TRBV12-3 or TRBV12-4 and TRBJ1-5; D gene unclear. The CDR3 is 14 amino acids. The V end was cut by 0 bases, the J end by 0 bases, with 3 bases between. The CDR3 region is CASSLAGSNQPQHF. CDR3 DNA sequence: TGTGCCAGCAGTTTAGCGGGTAGCAATCAGCCCCAGCATTTT.

This clonotype occurred many times. V is TRBV28 and J is TRBJ1-2; no clear D gene. Germline CDR1 and CDR2: MDHEN and SYDVKM. Trimming left V 7 bases short and J 5 bases short, with 17 bases between. The CDR3 runs to 14 residues. The CDR3 sequence is CASTPSVELYGYTF. As DNA, the CDR3 is TGTGCCAGCACCCCCTCGGTGGAGCTATATGGCTACACCTTC.

The V gene is TRBV30, the J gene TRBJ1-1; the match to TRBD1 covers 7 bases. The CDR3 has 15 amino acids. Trimming removed 4 bases from V and 0 bases from J; junction bases left unmatched: 8. Germline V lookup: CDR1 GTSNPN, CDR2 SVGIG (reference sequence). The DNA of the CDR3 is TGTGCCTGGATGGAACTAGGGACAGTGAACACTGAAGCTTTCTTT. This gives the protein CAWMELGTVNTEAFF.